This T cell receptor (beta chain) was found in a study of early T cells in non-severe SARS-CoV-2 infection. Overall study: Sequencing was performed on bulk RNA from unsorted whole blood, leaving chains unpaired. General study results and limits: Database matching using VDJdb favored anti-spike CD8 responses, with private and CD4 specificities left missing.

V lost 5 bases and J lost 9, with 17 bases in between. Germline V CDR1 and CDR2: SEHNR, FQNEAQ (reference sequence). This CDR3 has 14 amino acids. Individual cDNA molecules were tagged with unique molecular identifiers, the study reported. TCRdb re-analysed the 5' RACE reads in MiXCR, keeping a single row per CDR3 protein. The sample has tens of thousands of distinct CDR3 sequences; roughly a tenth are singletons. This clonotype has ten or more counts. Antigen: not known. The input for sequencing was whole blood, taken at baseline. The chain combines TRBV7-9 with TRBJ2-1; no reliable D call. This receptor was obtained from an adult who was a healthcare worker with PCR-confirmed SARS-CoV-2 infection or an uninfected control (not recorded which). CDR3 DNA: TGTGCCAGCAGCGCGGCGATGGGCGGCGGTGAGCAGTTCTTC. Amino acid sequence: CASSAAMGGGEQFF.